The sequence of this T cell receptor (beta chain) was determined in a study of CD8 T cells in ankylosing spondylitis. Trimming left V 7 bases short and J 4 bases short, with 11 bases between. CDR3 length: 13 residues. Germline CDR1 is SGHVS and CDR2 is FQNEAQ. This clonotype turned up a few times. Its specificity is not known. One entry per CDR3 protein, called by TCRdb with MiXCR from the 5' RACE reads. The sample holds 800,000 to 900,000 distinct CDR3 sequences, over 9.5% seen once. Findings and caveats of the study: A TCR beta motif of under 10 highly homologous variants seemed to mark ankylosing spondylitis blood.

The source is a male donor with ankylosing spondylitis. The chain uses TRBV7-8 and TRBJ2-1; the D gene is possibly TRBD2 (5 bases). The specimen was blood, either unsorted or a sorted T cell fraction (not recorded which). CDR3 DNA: TGTGCCAGCAACACCCGGGGTTACAATGAGCAGTTCTTC. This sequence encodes CASNTRGYNEQFF.